A single sample gave rise to the 7 T cell receptor beta chains below, sequenced in a study of blood T cell repertoires in COVID-19. Using immunoSEQ multiplex PCR, the repertoire was profiled, and TCRdb retains in-frame clones only, with some absent. The table records approximately 300,000 clones, around 90% of them present only once. Sequences were obtained from peripheral blood. These receptors all come from a woman in her thirties or forties with acute or convalescent COVID-19.

The chain employs TRBV7-3 and TRBJ2-5; TRBD2 matches 8 bases. The trim removed 4 bases at V and 5 bases at J, leaving 3 bases unmatched. From germline, CDR1 is SGHTA and CDR2 FQGTGA. This CDR3 spans 13 amino acids. DNA of the CDR3: TGTGCCAGCAGCTCGGAGCGGGGGGAGACCCAGTACTTC. Translation gives CASSSERGETQYF.

With respect to this clone: A read error may produce the germline difference seen at one junction end. The rearrangement joins TRBV29-1 to TRBJ1-2; no definite D call. The germline gives CDR1 SQVTM, CDR2 ANQGSEA. This CDR3 has 12 amino acids. The DNA for the CDR3 is TGCAGCGTTAAAGAGGGCGACTATGGCTACACCTTC. Translation gives CSVKEGDYGYTF.

The chain recombines TRBV3-1 (or the pseudogene TRBV3-2) with TRBJ1-4; D not certain. This CDR3 is built from 14 residues. V lost 4 bases, J lost 8 bases, and 14 bases lay in between. Germline CDR1 and CDR2: LGHDT and YNNKEL (reference sequence). The CDR3 nucleotides are TGTGCCAGCAGCCCAAGCTCTGAGCTAGAAAAACTGTTTTTT. Translating it yields CASSPSSELEKLFF.

This clone is a singleton in its sample. The chain links TRBV3-1 (or the pseudogene TRBV3-2) to TRBJ1-1; 7 bases line up with TRBD1. This CDR3 has 18 residues. Germline V CDR1 and CDR2: LGHDT, YNNKEL (reference sequence). V lost 1 base to trimming and J lost 4 bases; unmatched junction nucleotides: 15. The CDR3 bases are TGTGCCAGCAGCCAAGGGCTAGGGACAGCGGTCTTGGGCACTGAAGCTTTCTTT. Amino acids: CASSQGLGTAVLGTEAFF.

CDR3 protein: CASKNGQSNQPQHF. CDR3 in DNA: TGTGCCAGTAAAAATGGGCAGTCCAATCAGCCCCAGCATTTT. The chain couples TRBV19 to TRBJ1-5; unclear D gene. Germline V gene lookup returns CDR1 LNHDA and CDR2 SQIVND (reference sequence). Between the trimmed V and J ends, which lost 7 bases and 3 bases, there was a span of 13 bases. The CDR3 is made up of 14 amino acids.

This chain uses TRBV4-1 with TRBJ1-5; a possible D gene is TRBD1 (6 bases). Between the trimmed V and J ends, which lost 3 bases and 0 bases, there was a span of 12 bases. CDR3 length: 16 residues. The germline V gene encodes CDR1 MGHRA and CDR2 YSYEKL. CDR3 loop: CASSHLWTDSNQPQHF. CDR3 coding DNA: TGCGCCAGCAGCCATCTCTGGACAGATAGCAATCAGCCCCAGCATTTT.

This clone was picked up a small number of times. This chain connects TRBV5-6 to TRBJ1-2; 9 bases align to TRBD1. CDR1 and CDR2 (germline): SGHDT, YYEEEE. J was trimmed by 3 bases and V by 4 bases; bases with no gene match: 4. This CDR3 region has 14 residues. CDR3 nucleotide sequence: TGTGCCAGCAGCCAGGGACAGGGCCACTATGGCTACACCTTC. It translates to CASSQGQGHYGYTF.